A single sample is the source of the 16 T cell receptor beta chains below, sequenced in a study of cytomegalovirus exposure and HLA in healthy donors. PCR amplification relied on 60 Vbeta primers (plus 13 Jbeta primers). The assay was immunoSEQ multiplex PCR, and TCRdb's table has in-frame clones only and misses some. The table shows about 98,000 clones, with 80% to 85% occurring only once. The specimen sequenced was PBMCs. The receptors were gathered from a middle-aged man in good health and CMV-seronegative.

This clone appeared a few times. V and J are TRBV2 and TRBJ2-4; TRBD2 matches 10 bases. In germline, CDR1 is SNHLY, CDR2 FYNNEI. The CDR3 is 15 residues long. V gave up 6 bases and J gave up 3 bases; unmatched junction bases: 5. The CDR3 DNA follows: TGTGCCAGCAGGGAGTCTAGCGGGAGCAAAAACATTCAGTACTTC. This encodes CASRESSGSKNIQYF.

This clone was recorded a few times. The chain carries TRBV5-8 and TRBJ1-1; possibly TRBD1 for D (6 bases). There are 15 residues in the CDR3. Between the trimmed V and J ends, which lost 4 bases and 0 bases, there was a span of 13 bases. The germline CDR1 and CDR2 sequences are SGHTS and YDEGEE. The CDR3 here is CASSMTGHLNTEAFF. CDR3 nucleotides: TGTGCCAGCAGCATGACGGGACACCTGAACACTGAAGCTTTCTTT.

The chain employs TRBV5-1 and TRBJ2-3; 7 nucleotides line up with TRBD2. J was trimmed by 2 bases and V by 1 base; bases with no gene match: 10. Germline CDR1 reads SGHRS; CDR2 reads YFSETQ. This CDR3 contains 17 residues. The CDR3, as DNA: TGCGCCAGCAGCTTGAGGGCTGGAGCGGGGAACACAGATACGCAGTATTTT. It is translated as CASSLRAGAGNTDTQYF.

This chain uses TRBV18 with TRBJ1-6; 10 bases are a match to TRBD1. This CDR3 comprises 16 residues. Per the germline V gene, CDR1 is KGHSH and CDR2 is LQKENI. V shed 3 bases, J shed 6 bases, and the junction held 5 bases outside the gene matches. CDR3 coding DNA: TGTGCCAGCTCACCGCTGACAGGGGGCGTTAATTCACCCCTCCACTTT. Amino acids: CASSPLTGGVNSPLHF.

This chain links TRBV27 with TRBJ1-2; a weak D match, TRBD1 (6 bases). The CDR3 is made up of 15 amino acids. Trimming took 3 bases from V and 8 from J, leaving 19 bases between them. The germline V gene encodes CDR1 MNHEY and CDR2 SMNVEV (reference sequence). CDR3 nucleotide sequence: TGTGCCAGCAGTTTTGATCCCCATGGCAGGGGAGGCTACACCTTC. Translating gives CASSFDPHGRGGYTF.

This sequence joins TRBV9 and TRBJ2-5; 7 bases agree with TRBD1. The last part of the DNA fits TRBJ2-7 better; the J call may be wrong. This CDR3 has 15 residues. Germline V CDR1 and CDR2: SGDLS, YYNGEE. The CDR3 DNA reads TGTGCCAGCAGCGTAGCGACAGGGATATCCTACGAGCAGTACTTC. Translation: CASSVATGISYEQYF.

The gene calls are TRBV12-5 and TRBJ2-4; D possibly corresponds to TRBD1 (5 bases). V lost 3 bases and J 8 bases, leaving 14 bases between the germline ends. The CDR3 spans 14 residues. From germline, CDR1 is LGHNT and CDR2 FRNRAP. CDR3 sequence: CASGFDPGLYIQYF. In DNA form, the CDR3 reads TGTGCTAGTGGTTTTGATCCAGGGTTATACATTCAGTACTTC.

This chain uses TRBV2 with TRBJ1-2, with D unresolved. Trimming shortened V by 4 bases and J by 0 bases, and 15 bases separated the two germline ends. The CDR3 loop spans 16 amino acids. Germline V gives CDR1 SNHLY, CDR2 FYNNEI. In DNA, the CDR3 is TGTGCCAGCAGTGTGAAGGGTGTCGGGACTAACTATGGCTACACCTTC. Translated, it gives CASSVKGVGTNYGYTF. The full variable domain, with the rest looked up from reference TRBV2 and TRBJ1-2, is EPEVTQTPSHQVTQMGQEVILRCVPISNHLYFYWYRQILGQKVEFLVSFYNNEISEKSEIFDDQFSVERPDGSNFTLKIRSTKLEDSAMYFCASSVKGVGTNYGYTFGSGTRLTVV.

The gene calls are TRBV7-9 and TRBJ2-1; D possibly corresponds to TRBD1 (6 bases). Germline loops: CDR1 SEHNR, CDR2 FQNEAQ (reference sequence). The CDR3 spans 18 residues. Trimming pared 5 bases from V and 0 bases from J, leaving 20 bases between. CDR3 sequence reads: CASSVSLGAEDSYNEQFF. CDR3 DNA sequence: TGTGCCAGCAGCGTATCTCTGGGGGCAGAAGACTCCTACAATGAGCAGTTCTTC.

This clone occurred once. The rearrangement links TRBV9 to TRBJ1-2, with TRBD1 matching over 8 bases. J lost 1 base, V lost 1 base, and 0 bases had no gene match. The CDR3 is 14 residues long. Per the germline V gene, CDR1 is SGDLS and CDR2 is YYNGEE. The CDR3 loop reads CASSVTGGNYGYTF. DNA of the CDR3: TGTGCCAGCAGCGTAACAGGGGGTAACTATGGCTACACCTTC.

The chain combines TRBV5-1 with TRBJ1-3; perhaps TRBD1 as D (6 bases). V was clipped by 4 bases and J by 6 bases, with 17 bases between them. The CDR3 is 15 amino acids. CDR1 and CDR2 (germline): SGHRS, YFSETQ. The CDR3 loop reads CASSRLAGGENTIYF. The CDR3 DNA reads TGCGCCAGCAGCCGACTAGCGGGGGGCGAAAACACCATATATTTT. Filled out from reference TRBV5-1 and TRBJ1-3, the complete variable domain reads KAGVTQTPRYLIKTRGQQVTLSCSPISGHRSVSWYQQTPGQGLQFLFEYFSETQRNKGNFPGRFSGRQFSNSRSEMNVSTLELGDSALYLCASSRLAGGENTIYFGEGSWLTVV.

DNA for the CDR3: TGTGCCAGCACCCCCGAGGGAGCAGGATATAATTCACCCCTCCACTTT. This encodes CASTPEGAGYNSPLHF. This chain connects TRBV6-6 to TRBJ1-6; D gene ambiguous. The V and J ends lost 7 bases and 4 bases respectively, with 17 bases between them. The CDR3 covers 16 residues. Germline values: CDR1 MNHNY, CDR2 SVGAGI (reference sequence).

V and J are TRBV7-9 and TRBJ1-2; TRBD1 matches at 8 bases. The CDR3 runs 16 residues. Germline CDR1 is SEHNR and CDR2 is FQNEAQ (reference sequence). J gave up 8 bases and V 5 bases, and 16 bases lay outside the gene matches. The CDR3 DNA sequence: TGTGCCAGCAGCCCCGCGGGACAGGAAGCCTTGATGGGCTACACCTTC. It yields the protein CASSPAGQEALMGYTF. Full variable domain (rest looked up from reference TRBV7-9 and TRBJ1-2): DTGVSQNPRHKITKRGQNVTFRCDPISEHNRLYWYRQTLGQGPEFLTYFQNEAQLEKSRLLSDRFSAERPKGSFSTLEIQRTEQGDSAMYLCASSPAGQEALMGYTFGSGTRLTVV.

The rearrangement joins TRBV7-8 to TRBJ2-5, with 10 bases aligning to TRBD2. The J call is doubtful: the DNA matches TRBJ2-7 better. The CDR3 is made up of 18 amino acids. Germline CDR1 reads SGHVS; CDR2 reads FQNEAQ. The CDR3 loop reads CASSLPARLAGPTYEQYF. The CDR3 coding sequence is TGTGCCAGCAGCTTACCCGCCCGACTAGCGGGCCCGACCTACGAGCAGTACTTC.

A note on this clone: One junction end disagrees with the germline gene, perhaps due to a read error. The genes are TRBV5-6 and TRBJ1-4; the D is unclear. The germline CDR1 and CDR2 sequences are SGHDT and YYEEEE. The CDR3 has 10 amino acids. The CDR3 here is CASSRRKTVF. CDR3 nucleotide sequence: TGTGCCAGCAGCCGGAGGAAAACTGTTTTT.

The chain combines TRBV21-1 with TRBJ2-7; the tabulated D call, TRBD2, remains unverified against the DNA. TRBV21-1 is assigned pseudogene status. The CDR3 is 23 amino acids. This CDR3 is CASSKGPAGGGELTSKTTYEQYF. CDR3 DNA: TGTGCCAGCAGCAAGGGTCCCGCGGGGGGCGGCGAGTTGACTAGCAAGACGACCTACGAGCAGTACTTC.